The source of this TCR beta chain is a study of response to subunit inactivated influenza vaccine. The study, taken as a whole, reports: Authors suggested few new T cells are recruited by each seasonal influenza vaccination.

This clonotype has more than one count but fewer than ten. Its antigen is not identified. J gave up 3 bases and V 5 bases, and 10 bases lay outside the gene matches. The CDR3 is 16 residues long. From germline, CDR1 is MNHNS and CDR2 SASEGT. TCRdb analysed the RT-PCR reads with MiXCR anew, one entry per CDR3 protein. The data hold around 320,000 distinct CDR3 sequences, with approximately 21% observed a single time. Sequencing used PBMCs from blood, obtained approximately 20 months after vaccination. This chain links TRBV6-1 with TRBJ1-2; TRBD1 agrees at 9 bases. The origin of this receptor is a man in his fifties or sixties who received an inactivated influenza vaccine. CDR3 bases: TGTGCCAGCAGTCCCGACCCGGGACAGGGTGACTATGGCTACACCTTC. Its protein is CASSPDPGQGDYGYTF.